Listed below are T cell receptor beta chains from one sample, sequenced in a study of breast tumors, draining lymph nodes, adjacent tissues. TCRdb re-analysed the multiplex PCR reads in MiXCR, keeping a single row per CDR3 protein. The table has 66,000 or so distinct CDR3 sequences, 40% to 55% seen once. Sequenced sample: breast tumor tissue. These receptor sequences come from a female donor with breast cancer. Some clones in this sample may be carry-over from other donors' samples. Each CDR3 is given with its conserved first and last residue. Fields, in order: V gene, clone size, J gene, D gene, CDR3 DNA, CDR3 protein. The D gene is left open where the match is weak. Clone size is stated in some rows and not others, as once, few, many or a class when expanded.

V gene: TRBV6-6; clone size: few; J gene: TRBJ1-1; D gene: NA; CDR3 DNA: TGTGCCAGCAGCGAATCGGGACACCCGAACACTGAAGCTTTCTTT; CDR3 protein: CASSESGHPNTEAFF
V gene: TRBV7-2; clone size: NA; J gene: TRBJ2-2; D gene: TRBD1; CDR3 DNA: TGCCCCAGCAGCTTGGCCGGGACAGCGAACACCGGGGAGCTGTTTTTT; CDR3 protein: CPSSLAGTANTGELFF
V gene: TRBV20-1; clone size: NA; J gene: TRBJ2-1; D gene: NA; CDR3 DNA: TGCAGTGCCTGGGGTCGGCGCGAGCAGTCCTTC; CDR3 protein: CSAWGRREQSF
V gene: TRBV6-6; clone size: many; J gene: TRBJ1-6; D gene: NA; CDR3 DNA: TGTGCCAGCAGTTACTCTGCGGGTTATAATTCACCCCTCCACTTT; CDR3 protein: CASSYSAGYNSPLHF
V gene: TRBV6-6; clone size: NA; J gene: TRBJ2-5; D gene: NA; CDR3 DNA: TGTGCCAGCAGTCACTCGAGCCCTAGGCAAGAGACCCAGCACTTC; CDR3 protein: CASSHSSPRQETQHF
V gene: TRBV20-1; clone size: many; J gene: TRBJ1-2; D gene: NA; CDR3 DNA: TGCAGTGCTCTACAGGGCGATTCTTGGTTGGGAGGCTACACCTTC; CDR3 protein: CSALQGDSWLGGYTF
V gene: TRBV2; clone size: NA; J gene: TRBJ1-2; D gene: TRBD1; CDR3 DNA: TGTGCCAGCAGTGATGGACAGGCCTATGGCCACACCTTC; CDR3 protein: CASSDGQAYGHTF
V gene: TRBV5-8; clone size: many; J gene: TRBJ1-2; D gene: NA; CDR3 DNA: TGTGCCAGCAGCAGAACAGAGGACAGCTATGGCTACACCTTC; CDR3 protein: CASSRTEDSYGYTF
V gene: TRBV5-1; clone size: many; J gene: TRBJ2-7; D gene: NA; CDR3 DNA: TGCGCCAGCAGCTTGGACGGGGGGCTACGTCGGGAGCAGTACTTC; CDR3 protein: CASSLDGGLRREQYF
V gene: TRBV6-6; clone size: NA; J gene: TRBJ2-3; D gene: NA; CDR3 DNA: TGTGCCAGCAGTGAAGTCCAACCTTCCACGGATACGCAGTATTTT; CDR3 protein: CASSEVQPSTDTQYF
V gene: TRBV5-1; clone size: many; J gene: TRBJ2-1; D gene: TRBD1; CDR3 DNA: TGCGCCAGCAGCCCGCGACGGGGACAGGGGGACTACAATGAGCAGTTCTTC; CDR3 protein: CASSPRRGQGDYNEQFF
V gene: TRBV5-1; clone size: NA; J gene: TRBJ2-5; D gene: TRBD2; CDR3 DNA: TGCGCCAGCAGCCTGGGACTAGCGGGGGACCAAGAGACCCAGTACTTC; CDR3 protein: CASSLGLAGDQETQYF
V gene: TRBV4-2; clone size: NA; J gene: TRBJ2-3; D gene: NA; CDR3 DNA: TGTGCCAGCACCAGGAACAGGGGCACAGATACGCAGTATTTT; CDR3 protein: CASTRNRGTDTQYF
V gene: TRBV19; clone size: NA; J gene: TRBJ2-4; D gene: NA; CDR3 DNA: TGTGCCAGTAGTATAAGGGCGGCCAAAAACATTCAGTACTTC; CDR3 protein: CASSIRAAKNIQYF
V gene: TRBV10-3; clone size: medium-sized; J gene: TRBJ1-5; D gene: NA; CDR3 DNA: TGTGCCATCTTGGACGAGAATGATAGCAATCAGCCCCAGCATTTT; CDR3 protein: CAILDENDSNQPQHF
V gene: TRBV12-3/TRBV12-4; clone size: NA; J gene: TRBJ1-3; D gene: NA; CDR3 DNA: TGTGCCAGCAGTTTAGGGCCGGTCTCTGGAAACACCATATATTTT; CDR3 protein: CASSLGPVSGNTIYF
V gene: TRBV15; clone size: many; J gene: TRBJ2-3; D gene: NA; CDR3 DNA: TGTGCCACCAGCAGAGATCGAGGGCGCACAGATACGCAGTATTTT; CDR3 protein: CATSRDRGRTDTQYF
V gene: TRBV5-5; clone size: NA; J gene: TRBJ1-4; D gene: NA; CDR3 DNA: TGTGCCAGCAGCGGAAGCTCAACTAGCGGGACACGAAAACTGTTTTTT; CDR3 protein: CASSGSSTSGTRKLFF
V gene: TRBV11-1; clone size: NA; J gene: TRBJ2-3; D gene: TRBD1; CDR3 DNA: TGTGCCAGCAGCAAACACCGGGACAGGGGAACAGATACGCAGTATTTT; CDR3 protein: CASSKHRDRGTDTQYF